Detailed here is one TCR beta chain. Germline V lookup: CDR1 SGHRS, CDR2 YFSETQ. There are 16 residues in the CDR3. V dropped 4 bases and J dropped 7; count of bases not matched to a gene: 10. The data derive from a study of T cell responses to AZD1222 COVID-19 vaccine. Assay: immunoSEQ multiplex PCR; the TCRdb copy retains only in-frame clones and omits some. Of approximately 100,000 clones in the sample, approximately 89% were seen once. This clonotype was obtained from an adult in good health. Specimen: peripheral blood, collected on day 0 of AZD1222 vaccination. The chain employs TRBV5-1 and TRBJ2-3, with 12 bases that match TRBD2. The CDR3 reads CASSLGTSGRLYTQYF. In DNA, the CDR3 is TGCGCCAGCAGCCTGGGGACTAGCGGGCGTCTTTATACGCAGTATTTT.